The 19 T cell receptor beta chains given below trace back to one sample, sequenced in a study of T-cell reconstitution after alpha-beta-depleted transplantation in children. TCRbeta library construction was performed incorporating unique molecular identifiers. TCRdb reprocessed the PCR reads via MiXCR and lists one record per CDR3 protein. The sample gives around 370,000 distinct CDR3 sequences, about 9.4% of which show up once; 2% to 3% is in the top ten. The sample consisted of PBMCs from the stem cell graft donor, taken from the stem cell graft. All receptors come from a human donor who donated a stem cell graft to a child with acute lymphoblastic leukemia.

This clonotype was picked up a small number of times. The CDR3 reads CASSLRGTSGRVDAGELFF. For the CDR3, the DNA is TGTGCCAGCAGTTTAAGGGGGACTAGCGGGAGGGTGGACGCCGGGGAGCTGTTTTTT. V is TRBV12-3 or TRBV12-4 and J is TRBJ2-2; 16 bases align to TRBD2. This CDR3 is 19 amino acids long. The V segment lost 2 bases and the J segment 6 bases; nucleotides outside the gene matches: 9.

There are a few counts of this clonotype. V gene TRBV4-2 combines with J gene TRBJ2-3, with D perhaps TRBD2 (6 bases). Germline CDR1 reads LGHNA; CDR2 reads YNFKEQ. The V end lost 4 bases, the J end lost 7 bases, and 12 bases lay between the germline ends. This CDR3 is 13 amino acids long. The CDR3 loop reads CASSPLGGNTQYF. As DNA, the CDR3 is TGTGCCAGCAGCCCCCTAGGCGGGAATACGCAGTATTTT.

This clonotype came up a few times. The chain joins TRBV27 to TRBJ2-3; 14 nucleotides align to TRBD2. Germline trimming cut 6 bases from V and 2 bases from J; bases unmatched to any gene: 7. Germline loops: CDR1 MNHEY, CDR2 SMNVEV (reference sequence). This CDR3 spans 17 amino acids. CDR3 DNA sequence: TGTGCCAGCAGAGAGAGACTAGCGGGAGGGTACACAGATACGCAGTATTTT. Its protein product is CASRERLAGGYTDTQYF.

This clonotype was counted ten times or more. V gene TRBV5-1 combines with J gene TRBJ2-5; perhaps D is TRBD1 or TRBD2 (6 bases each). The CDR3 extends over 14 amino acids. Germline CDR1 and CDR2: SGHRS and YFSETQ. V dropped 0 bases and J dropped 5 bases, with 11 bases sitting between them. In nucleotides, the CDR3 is TGCGCCAGCAGCTTGGAGGGGGGAAGGGAGACCCAGTACTTC. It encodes CASSLEGGRETQYF.

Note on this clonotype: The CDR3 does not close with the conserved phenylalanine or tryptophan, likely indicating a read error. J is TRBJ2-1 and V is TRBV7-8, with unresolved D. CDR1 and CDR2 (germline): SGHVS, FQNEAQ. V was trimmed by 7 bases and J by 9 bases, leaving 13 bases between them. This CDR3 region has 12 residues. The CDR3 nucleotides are TGTGCCAGCACCAACTACCTTTTTGAGCAGTTCTTA. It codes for CASTNYLFEQFL.

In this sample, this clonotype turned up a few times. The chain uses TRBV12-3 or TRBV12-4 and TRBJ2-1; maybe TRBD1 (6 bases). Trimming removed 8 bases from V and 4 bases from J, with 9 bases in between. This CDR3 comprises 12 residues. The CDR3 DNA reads TGTGCCAGCCTAGGACAGTACAATGAGCAGTTCTTC. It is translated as CASLGQYNEQFF.

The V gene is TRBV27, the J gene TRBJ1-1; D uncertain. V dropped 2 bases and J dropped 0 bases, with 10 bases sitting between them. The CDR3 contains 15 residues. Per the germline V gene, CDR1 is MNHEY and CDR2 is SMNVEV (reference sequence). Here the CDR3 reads CASSLIPRMNTEAFF. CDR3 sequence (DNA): TGTGCCAGCAGTTTAATTCCGAGGATGAACACTGAAGCTTTCTTT.

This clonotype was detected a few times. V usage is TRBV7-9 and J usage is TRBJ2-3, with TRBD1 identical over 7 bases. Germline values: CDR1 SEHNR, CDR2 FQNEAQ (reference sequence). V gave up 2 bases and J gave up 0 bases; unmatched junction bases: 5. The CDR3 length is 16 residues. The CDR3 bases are TGTGCCAGCAGCTTACCCACAGGGGTTAGCACAGATACGCAGTATTTT. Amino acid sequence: CASSLPTGVSTDTQYF.

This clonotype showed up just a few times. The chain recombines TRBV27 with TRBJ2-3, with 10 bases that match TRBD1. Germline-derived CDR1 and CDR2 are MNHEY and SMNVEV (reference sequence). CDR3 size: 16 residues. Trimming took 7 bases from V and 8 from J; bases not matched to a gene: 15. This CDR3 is CASNPISDRGLGTQYF. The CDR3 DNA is TGTGCCAGCAACCCGATCTCCGACAGGGGGCTGGGTACGCAGTATTTT.

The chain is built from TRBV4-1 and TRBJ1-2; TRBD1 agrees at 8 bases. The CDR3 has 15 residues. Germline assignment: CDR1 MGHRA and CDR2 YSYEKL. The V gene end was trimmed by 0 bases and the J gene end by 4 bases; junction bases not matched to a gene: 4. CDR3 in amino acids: CASSQDQGASYGYTF. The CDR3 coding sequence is TGCGCCAGCAGCCAAGATCAGGGGGCCAGCTATGGCTACACCTTC.

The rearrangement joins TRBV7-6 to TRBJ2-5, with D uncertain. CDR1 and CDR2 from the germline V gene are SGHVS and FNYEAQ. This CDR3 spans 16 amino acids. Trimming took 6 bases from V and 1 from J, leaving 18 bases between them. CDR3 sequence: CASSLTNTRAQETQYF. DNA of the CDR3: TGTGCCAGCAGTTTGACCAACACCCGCGCCCAAGAGACCCAGTACTTC.

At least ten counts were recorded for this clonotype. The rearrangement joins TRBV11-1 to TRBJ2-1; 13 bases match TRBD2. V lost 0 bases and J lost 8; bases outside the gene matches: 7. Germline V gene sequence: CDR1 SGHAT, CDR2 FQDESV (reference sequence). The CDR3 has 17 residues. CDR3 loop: CASSLARTSGSGDEQFF. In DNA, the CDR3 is TGTGCCAGCAGCTTAGCGCGGACTAGCGGGAGTGGAGATGAGCAGTTCTTC.

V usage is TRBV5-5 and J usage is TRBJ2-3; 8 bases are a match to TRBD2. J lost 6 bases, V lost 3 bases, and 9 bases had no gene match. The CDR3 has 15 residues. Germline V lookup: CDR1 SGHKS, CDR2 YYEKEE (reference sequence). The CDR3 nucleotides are TGTGCCAGCAGCTCGGGAGGGGGACTCAGGGATACGCAGTATTTT. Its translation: CASSSGGGLRDTQYF.

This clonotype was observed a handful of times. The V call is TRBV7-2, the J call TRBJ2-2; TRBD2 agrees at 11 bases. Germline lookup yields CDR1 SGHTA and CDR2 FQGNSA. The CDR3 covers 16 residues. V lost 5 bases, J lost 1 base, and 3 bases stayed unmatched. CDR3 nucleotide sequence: TGTGCCAGCAGCCATACTAGCGGGAGGAACACCGGGGAGCTGTTTTTT. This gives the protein CASSHTSGRNTGELFF.

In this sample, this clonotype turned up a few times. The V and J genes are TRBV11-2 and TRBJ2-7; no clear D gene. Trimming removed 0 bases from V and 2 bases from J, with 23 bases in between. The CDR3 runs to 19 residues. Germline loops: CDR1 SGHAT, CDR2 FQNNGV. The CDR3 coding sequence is TGTGCCAGCAGCTTAGATCTCCTGGACGGAGCCTTCGGAACCTACGAGCAGTACTTC. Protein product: CASSLDLLDGAFGTYEQYF.

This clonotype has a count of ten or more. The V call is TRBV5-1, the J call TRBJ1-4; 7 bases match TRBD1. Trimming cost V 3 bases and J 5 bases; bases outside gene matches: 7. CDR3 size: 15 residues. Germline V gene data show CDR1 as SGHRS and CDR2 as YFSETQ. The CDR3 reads CASSYSTGSNEKLFF. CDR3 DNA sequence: TGCGCCAGCAGCTATTCGACAGGGTCAAATGAAAAACTGTTTTTT.

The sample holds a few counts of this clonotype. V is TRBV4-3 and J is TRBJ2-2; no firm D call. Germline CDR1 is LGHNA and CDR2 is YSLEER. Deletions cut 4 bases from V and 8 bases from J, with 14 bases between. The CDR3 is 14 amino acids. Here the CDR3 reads CASSRSVTVGELFF. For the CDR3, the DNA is TGCGCCAGCAGCCGATCCGTCACCGTAGGGGAGCTGTTTTTT.

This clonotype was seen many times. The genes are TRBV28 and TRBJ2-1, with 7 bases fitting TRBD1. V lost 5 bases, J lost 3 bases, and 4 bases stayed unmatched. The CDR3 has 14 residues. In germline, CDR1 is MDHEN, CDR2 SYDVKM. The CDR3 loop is CASSNTGVYNEQFF. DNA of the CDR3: TGTGCCAGCAGTAATACAGGGGTCTACAATGAGCAGTTCTTC.

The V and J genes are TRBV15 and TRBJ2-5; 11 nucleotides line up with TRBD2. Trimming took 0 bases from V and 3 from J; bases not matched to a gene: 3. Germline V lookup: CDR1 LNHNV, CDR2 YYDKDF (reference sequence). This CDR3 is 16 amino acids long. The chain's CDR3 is CATSRDPTSGKETQYF. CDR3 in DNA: TGTGCCACCAGCAGAGATCCGACTAGCGGGAAAGAGACCCAGTACTTC.